These 31 T cell receptor beta chains were all obtained from the same sample, sequenced in a study of blood T cells in healthy people across ages. Primers used in a second PCR of about 7 to 11 cycles were a sample-barcoded 5' primer and a J-beta primer mix. MiXCR was run by TCRdb on the 5' RACE reads, yielding one entry per CDR3 protein. The sample has 1.5 million to 2 million distinct CDR3 sequences, approximately 28% seen once; the top ten hold 7% to 9%. Input material: blood. The source is a woman aged 25 to 39 in good health.

The chain recombines TRBV20-1 with TRBJ2-1; 14 positions agree with TRBD2. The J call may be faulty, since TRBJ2-7 better matches the DNA end. The germline V gene has CDR1 DFQATT and CDR2 SNEGSKA (reference sequence). The CDR3 runs to 18 residues. Written as DNA, the CDR3 is TGCAGTGCTACCCTTGTGGGACTAGCGGGGGCATCCTACAATGAGCAGTACTTC. Its protein product is CSATLVGLAGASYNEQYF.

The sample holds a few counts of this clonotype. This chain joins TRBV11-2 and TRBJ1-1, with 7 bases aligning to TRBD1. CDR1 and CDR2 from the germline V gene are SGHAT and FQNNGV. This CDR3 is 15 amino acids long. V gave up 1 base and J gave up 2 bases; unmatched junction bases: 4. CDR3 sequence (DNA): TGTGCCAGCAGCTTAGGTCACAGGGGAAACACTGAAGCTTTCTTT. Amino acids: CASSLGHRGNTEAFF.

This clonotype was observed a handful of times. This chain joins TRBV10-3 and TRBJ2-5; TRBD2 matches at 11 bases. CDR1 is ENHRY and CDR2 is SYGVKD in the germline V gene. The CDR3 has 13 residues. V was pared by 10 bases and J by 4 bases, with 5 bases of the junction left unmatched. The CDR3 protein is CANSGGARETQYF. For the CDR3, the DNA is TGTGCCAATAGCGGGGGGGCCCGAGAGACCCAGTACTTC.

The genes are TRBV2 and TRBJ2-1; D is unclear. Germline lookup yields CDR1 SNHLY and CDR2 FYNNEI. V was cut by 7 bases and J by 10 bases, with 17 bases left in between. The CDR3 sequence is 13 residues long. This chain's CDR3 is CASKEGPVFEQFF. The CDR3 nucleotides are TGTGCCAGCAAGGAAGGGCCGGTGTTCGAGCAGTTCTTC.

This clonotype has a handful of counts. The chain employs TRBV5-6 and TRBJ2-1, with D perhaps TRBD1 (6 bases). CDR3 length: 16 residues. Trimming took off 0 bases at V and 9 bases at J, with 19 bases between the two ends. The germline CDR1 and CDR2 sequences are SGHDT and YYEEEE. CDR3 sequence: CASSLAGETGRAEQFF. The CDR3 region has the DNA TGTGCCAGCAGCTTGGCCGGAGAGACAGGTCGTGCTGAGCAGTTCTTC.

The rearrangement joins TRBV27 to TRBJ1-4; 10 bases are a match to TRBD1. Germline loops: CDR1 MNHEY, CDR2 SMNVEV (reference sequence). The length of the CDR3 is 19 residues. The junction had 13 bases not matched to a gene; V was cut back by 6 bases and J by 0 bases. The CDR3 region is CASRLPGQGRVTTNEKLFF. The CDR3 coding sequence is TGTGCCAGCAGGCTGCCGGGACAGGGGAGGGTAACAACTAATGAAAAACTGTTTTTT.

This chain connects TRBV2 to TRBJ2-7; D is perhaps TRBD2 (7 bases). The CDR3 totals 13 residues. The ends were cut back, 8 bases at V and 4 bases at J, with 15 bases in the middle. Looked up from germline, CDR1 is SNHLY and CDR2 is FYNNEI. The CDR3 nucleotides read TGTGCCAGCGAGGGGGAGGGCCGATACGAGCAGTACTTC. Residues: CASEGEGRYEQYF.

There are a few counts of this clonotype. The chain combines TRBV7-9 with TRBJ1-1; TRBD1 aligns across 9 bases. This CDR3 contains 14 residues. V was pared by 4 bases and J by 9 bases, with 9 bases of the junction left unmatched. Germline loops: CDR1 SEHNR, CDR2 FQNEAQ (reference sequence). CDR3 nucleotide sequence: TGTGCCAGCAGCTCAACCGGGACAGGGATGAAAGCTTTCTTT. Protein product: CASSSTGTGMKAFF.

This clonotype was found once. The V and J genes are TRBV7-9 and TRBJ2-7, with TRBD1 identical over 11 bases. V was pared by 8 bases and J by 2 bases, with 8 bases of the junction left unmatched. The CDR3 is 15 residues long. The germline V gene has CDR1 SEHNR and CDR2 FQNEAQ (reference sequence). In DNA, the CDR3 is TGTGCCAGCGGTTTAGGACAGGGGGCAGCCTACGAGCAGTACTTC. This gives the protein CASGLGQGAAYEQYF.

A few counts support this clonotype. This rearrangement joins TRBV7-2 to TRBJ2-1; TRBD2 agrees at 8 bases. Germline V gene data show CDR1 as SGHTA and CDR2 as FQGNSA. The V and J ends lost 11 bases and 7 bases, in that order; junction bases with no gene match: 10. The CDR3 consists of 13 residues. CDR3 nucleotides: TGTGCCGAACAGTTGAGCGGGGGTAATGAGCAGTTCTTC. Translating it yields CAEQLSGGNEQFF.

This clonotype was recorded a few times. The genes are TRBV20-1 and TRBJ2-5; either TRBD1 or TRBD2 may supply D (6 bases each). The CDR3 contains 14 residues. Trimming stripped 0 bases from V and 2 bases from J, with 10 bases between. Germline values: CDR1 DFQATT, CDR2 SNEGSKA (reference sequence). CDR3 in amino acids: CSARERGLQETQYF. The CDR3 DNA is TGCAGTGCTAGAGAACGGGGGCTACAAGAGACCCAGTACTTC.

This clonotype is a singleton in its sample. The chain recombines TRBV7-6 with TRBJ2-5; D remains unclear. The CDR3 sequence is 13 residues long. CDR1 is SGHVS and CDR2 is FNYEAQ in the germline V gene. Trimming took 8 bases from V and 0 from J, leaving 10 bases between them. Here the CDR3 DNA reads TGTGCCAGCGCCCTTTCGTACCAAGAGACCCAGTACTTC. Amino acids: CASALSYQETQYF. Together with reference TRBV7-6 and TRBJ2-5, the CDR3 gives the full variable domain: GAGVSQSPRYKVTKRGQDVALRCDPISGHVSLYWYRQALGQGPEFLTYFNYEAQQDKSGLPNDRFSAERPEGSISTLTIQRTEQRDSAMYRCASALSYQETQYFGPGTRLLVL.

Regarding this clonotype: One end of the junction varies from germline; a read error may be responsible. The rearrangement joins TRBV24-1 to TRBJ2-3; no reliable D call. Germline lookup yields CDR1 KGHDR and CDR2 SFDVKD. The CDR3 sequence is 13 residues long. Here the CDR3 DNA reads TGTGCCACCAGTGAACCGATCACAGATACGCAGGATTTT. It yields the protein CATSEPITDTQDF.

This chain joins TRBV3-1 and TRBJ2-4; D possibly corresponds to TRBD1 (5 bases). Trimming removed 3 bases from V and 3 bases from J, with 12 bases in between. The germline CDR1 and CDR2 sequences are LGHDT and YNNKEL (reference sequence). CDR3 length: 15 amino acids. The CDR3 here is CASSHQGANKNIQYF. The DNA for the CDR3 is TGTGCCAGCAGCCACCAAGGGGCGAACAAAAACATTCAGTACTTC.

About this clonotype itself: A much more abundant neighbour one base away suggests this may be a read error. This chain connects TRBV3-1 to TRBJ2-4; D is unresolved. This CDR3 is built from 14 residues. Per the germline V gene, CDR1 is LGHDT and CDR2 is YNNKEL (reference sequence). The CDR3 nucleotides read TGTGCCAGCAGCCAAGGAATTGGGGAAAACACTCAGTACTTC. This sequence encodes CASSQGIGENTQYF. Filled out from reference TRBV3-1 and TRBJ2-4, the complete variable domain reads DTAVSQTPKYLVTQMGNDKSIKCEQNLGHDTMYWYKQDSKKFLKIMFSYNNKELIINETVPNRFSPKSPDKAHLNLHINSLELGDSAVYFCASSQGIGENTQYFGAGTRLSVL.

Comment on this clonotype: An end of the junction does not agree with germline; a read error may underlie this. V gene TRBV24-1 combines with J gene TRBJ2-1, with D tentatively TRBD1 or TRBD2 (5 bases each). CDR1 is KGHDR and CDR2 is SFDVKD in the germline V gene. This CDR3 has 16 residues. The CDR3 sequence: CVSRGPRTSSYNEQFF. As DNA, the CDR3 is TGCGTCTCCCGGGGCCCACGGACCAGTTCCTACAATGAGCAGTTTTTC.

This clonotype showed up just a few times. V usage is TRBV10-3 and J usage is TRBJ1-6; 8 bases are a match to TRBD1. The V segment lost 5 bases and the J segment 7 bases; nucleotides outside the gene matches: 4. The CDR3 has 14 amino acids. Looked up from germline, CDR1 is ENHRY and CDR2 is SYGVKD. The CDR3 DNA follows: TGTGCCATCAGTATTGACAGGGGAAATTCACCCCTCCACTTT. Amino acid sequence: CAISIDRGNSPLHF.

This clonotype was seen only a few times. This chain uses TRBV20-1 with TRBJ2-1; 8 nucleotides agree with TRBD2. The CDR3 runs to 15 residues. V shed 2 bases, J shed 6 bases, and the junction held 9 bases outside the gene matches. CDR1 is DFQATT, CDR2 SNEGSKA, per germline (reference sequence). CDR3: CSARLAGPRFNEQFF. The CDR3 nucleotides are TGCAGTGCTAGACTAGCGGGCCCCAGATTCAATGAGCAGTTCTTC.

For the CDR3, the DNA is TGCGCCAGCAGCCAAATCAGGGGGAGCAGCACAGATACGCAGTATTTT. Protein: CASSQIRGSSTDTQYF. V and J are TRBV4-1 and TRBJ2-3, with TRBD1 identical over 7 bases. The V segment lost 2 bases and the J segment 0 bases; nucleotides outside the gene matches: 5. CDR1 is MGHRA and CDR2 is YSYEKL in the germline V gene. The length of the CDR3 is 16 residues.

The V call is TRBV29-1, the J call TRBJ1-1, with D tentatively TRBD1 (5 bases). Germline V gene data show CDR1 as SQVTM and CDR2 as ANQGSEA. CDR3 length: 14 amino acids. Trimming took 0 bases from V and 1 from J, leaving 9 bases between them. The CDR3 spells CSVEERRGNTEAFF. CDR3 DNA sequence: TGCAGCGTTGAAGAGCGGAGGGGGAACACTGAAGCTTTCTTT.

The V and J genes are TRBV7-7 and TRBJ2-5, with 7 bases matching TRBD1. J lost 1 base, V lost 7 bases, and 3 bases had no gene match. This CDR3 has 13 amino acids. Germline V gene data show CDR1 as SSHAT and CDR2 as FNYEAQ (reference sequence). The chain's CDR3 is CASMPGGQETQYF. CDR3 nucleotide sequence: TGTGCCAGCATGCCAGGGGGCCAAGAGACCCAGTACTTC.

This clonotype was seen ten or more times. The genes are TRBV10-3 and TRBJ2-7, with D hard to call. With 10 bases removed from V and 3 bases from J, the gap between germline ends came to 22 bases. The CDR3 consists of 15 residues. From germline, CDR1 is ENHRY and CDR2 SYGVKD. CDR3 DNA sequence: TGTGCCACCCTCAGCAGGCAAGGGATCGACTACGAGCAGTACTTC. The encoded protein is CATLSRQGIDYEQYF.

This clonotype was detected ten times or more. V usage is TRBV12-3 or TRBV12-4 and J usage is TRBJ2-5; the D gene is possibly TRBD1 (7 bases). V was clipped by 7 bases and J by 5 bases, with 32 bases between them. The CDR3 spans 19 residues. For the CDR3, the DNA is TGTGCCAGCACCAAGGGGGACAGAATTAAAGGCGGGACAGATGAGACCCAGTACTTC. It codes for CASTKGDRIKGGTDETQYF.

This clonotype was seen many times. This chain uses TRBV29-1 with TRBJ2-5; D is perhaps TRBD1 (5 bases). The CDR3 spans 11 residues. CDR1 is SQVTM, CDR2 ANQGSEA, per germline. V gave up 4 bases and J gave up 5 bases, with 8 bases separating them. The CDR3 DNA sequence: TGCAGCGTTGTTGGGGCGGAGACCCAGTACTTC. As protein: CSVVGAETQYF. Full variable domain (rest looked up from reference TRBV29-1 and TRBJ2-5): SAVISQKPSRDICQRGTSLTIQCQVDSQVTMMFWYRQQPGQSLTLIATANQGSEATYESGFVIDKFPISRPNLTFSTLTVSNMSPEDSSIYLCSVVGAETQYFGPGTRLLVL.

This clonotype has at least ten counts. The rearrangement uses TRBV10-3 and TRBJ2-7, with D uncertain. This CDR3 is 12 amino acids long. V gave up 2 bases and J gave up 7 bases, with 9 bases separating them. Germline V CDR1 and CDR2: ENHRY, SYGVKD. CDR3 coding DNA: TGTGCCATCAGTGAGGGTTGGAGAGAGCAGTACTTC. Its translation: CAISEGWREQYF.

Worth noting for this clonotype: Possible read error: a much larger clone is one base away. The chain couples TRBV7-9 to TRBJ2-5, with unresolved D. Between the trimmed V and J ends, which lost 4 bases and 1 base, there was a span of 13 bases. This CDR3 has 15 residues. Per germline, CDR1 SEHNR and CDR2 FQNEAQ (reference sequence). Here the CDR3 reads CASSSTWTGQETQYF. The CDR3 DNA sequence: TGTGCCAGCAGCTCCACCTGGACGGGCCAAGAGACCCAGTACTTC.

The J gene is TRBJ2-1, the V gene TRBV7-9; D may be TRBD2 (6 bases). This CDR3 contains 16 residues. The germline V and J ends were trimmed by 1 base and 2 bases, with 12 bases remaining between them. The germline gives CDR1 SEHNR, CDR2 FQNEAQ (reference sequence). This CDR3 is CASSLDGGRTYNEQFF. For the CDR3, the DNA is TGTGCCAGCAGCTTAGATGGGGGGAGGACCTACAATGAGCAGTTCTTC.

This clonotype was detected a few times. The chain carries TRBV29-1 and TRBJ2-1, with a possible D match to TRBD2 (5 bases). The CDR3 sequence is 16 residues long. V shed 0 bases and J shed 0 bases, with 12 bases lying between them. CDR1 is SQVTM and CDR2 is ANQGSEA in the germline V gene. CDR3 amino acids: CSVEEAGKSSYNEQFF. The CDR3 DNA sequence: TGCAGCGTTGAAGAAGCCGGGAAGAGCTCCTACAATGAGCAGTTCTTC.

Concerning this clonotype: A single base separates this from a much larger clone, so it may be a read error. The chain employs TRBV7-2 and TRBJ2-1, with 8 bases matching TRBD1. The CDR3 runs to 16 residues. Germline loops: CDR1 SGHTA, CDR2 FQGNSA. CDR3 in amino acids: CASSSRGQGRANEHFF. The DNA of the CDR3 is TGTGCCAGCAGCTCTAGAGGACAGGGTCGAGCCAATGAGCACTTCTTC. The full variable domain, with the rest looked up from reference TRBV7-2 and TRBJ2-1, is GAGVSQSPSNKVTEKGKDVELRCDPISGHTALYWYRQSLGQGLEFLIYFQGNSAPDKSGLPSDRFSAERTGGSVSTLTIQRTQQEDSAVYLCASSSRGQGRANEHFFGPGTRLTVL.

This clonotype occurred many times. The V and J genes are TRBV28 and TRBJ2-5; D gene uncertain. This CDR3 is 13 amino acids long. Trimming cost V 8 bases and J 0 bases, with 10 bases left between them. CDR1 and CDR2 (germline): MDHEN, SYDVKM. CDR3 DNA sequence: TGTGCCAGCGGCCTACAGTACCAAGAGACCCAGTACTTC. Translating it yields CASGLQYQETQYF. The full variable domain, its missing parts supplied by reference TRBV28 and TRBJ2-5, is DVKVTQSSRYLVKRTGEKVFLECVQDMDHENMFWYRQDPGLGLRLIYFSYDVKMKEKGDIPEGYSVSREKKERFSLILESASTNQTSMYLCASGLQYQETQYFGPGTRLLVL.

This clonotype was picked up many times. This sequence joins TRBV5-1 and TRBJ2-3; possibly TRBD2 for D (5 bases). V shed 0 bases and J shed 0 bases, with 11 bases lying between them. The CDR3 is 16 amino acids. The germline CDR1 and CDR2 sequences are SGHRS and YFSETQ. In nucleotides, the CDR3 is TGCGCCAGCAGCTTGGCCGACTACCCTAGCACAGATACGCAGTATTTT. Residues: CASSLADYPSTDTQYF.